A single sample gave rise to the 8 T cell receptor beta chains below, sequenced in a study of regulatory T cells in long-lasting Graves disease. Documented time point: persistent/refractory GD, antithyroid drugs over 5 years with positive TRAb. The TCR library was prepared using RNA isolated from PBMCs. HTBI primers from iRepertoire and Arm-PCR of CDR3 regions yielded the TCR beta libraries. TCRdb re-called the multiplex PCR reads through MiXCR, storing one row per CDR3 protein. The repertoire has about 420,000 distinct CDR3 sequences, 23% of them found once; the top ten carry around 24%. The starting material was peripheral blood mononuclear cells (PBMCs), obtained when the disease was refractory, from a patient treated with antithyroid drugs. These receptor sequences come from a female donor with Graves disease.

The chain combines TRBV5-1 with TRBJ2-2; 7 nucleotides agree with TRBD2. V lost 4 bases to trimming and J lost 6 bases; unmatched junction nucleotides: 9. The CDR3 runs 15 residues. The germline V gene encodes CDR1 SGHRS and CDR2 YFSETQ. In DNA, the CDR3 is TGCGCCAGCAGCGGTCGCGGGAGTGGGTCCGGGGAGCTGTTTTTT. Its translation: CASSGRGSGSGELFF.

A remark on this clonotype: It may be a read error: a sequence one base away is much more abundant. The chain couples TRBV28 to TRBJ1-2; unclear D gene. From germline, CDR1 is MDHEN and CDR2 SYDVKM. This CDR3 contains 12 residues. V shed 2 bases and J shed 6 bases, with 7 bases lying between them. CDR3 sequence: CASSLRVHGYTF. The CDR3 DNA sequence: TGTGCCAGCAGTTTACGGGTCCATGGCTACACCTTC.

This clonotype has ten or more counts. The junction shows a germline mismatch at one end, possibly a read error. This chain links TRBV2 with TRBJ2-5; D not resolved. CDR1 SNHLY and CDR2 FYNNEI come from the germline V gene. The CDR3 consists of 11 residues. The CDR3 DNA is TGTGCCAGCAGAGGGTCTGGATTTATACTCTTC. This sequence encodes CASRGSGFILF.

Many counts were recorded for this clonotype. This chain uses TRBV20-1 with TRBJ1-5; D perhaps matches TRBD1 (5 bases). This CDR3 region has 13 residues. V lost 6 bases and J 5 bases, leaving 14 bases between the germline ends. Germline V gene lookup returns CDR1 DFQATT and CDR2 SNEGSKA (reference sequence). Here the CDR3 reads CSAKQGIHQPQHF. The CDR3 DNA reads TGCAGTGCAAAGCAGGGAATCCATCAGCCCCAGCATTTT.

In this sample, this clonotype turned up many times. The chain has TRBV20-1 and TRBJ1-6; D remains unclear. Trimming removed 6 bases from V and 0 bases from J, with 12 bases in between. The germline gives CDR1 DFQATT, CDR2 SNEGSKA (reference sequence). The length of the CDR3 is 15 residues. CDR3 in DNA: TGCAGTGCCCTAAGACCGAGCTCCTATAATTCACCCCTCCACTTT. This encodes CSALRPSSYNSPLHF.

As for this clonotype: No conserved phenylalanine or tryptophan ends this CDR3, so it is likely a read error. The J gene is TRBJ1-5, the V gene TRBV19; 7 nucleotides match TRBD1. V dropped 9 bases and J dropped 1; count of bases not matched to a gene: 6. Germline V CDR1 and CDR2: LNHDA, SQIVND (reference sequence). This CDR3 comprises 14 residues. CDR3 DNA sequence: TGTGCCAGCGGACCAGGGGGAAGCAATCAGCCCCAGCATTCT. Amino acid sequence: CASGPGGSNQPQHS.

This clonotype was seen only a few times. The V gene is TRBV29-1, the J gene TRBJ1-1, with unresolved D. V lost 5 bases and J 8 bases, leaving 12 bases between the germline ends. This CDR3 comprises 11 residues. CDR1 SQVTM and CDR2 ANQGSEA come from the germline V gene. CDR3 loop: CSVHWGAEAFF. The CDR3 DNA sequence: TGCAGCGTTCACTGGGGAGCCGAAGCTTTCTTT.

This clonotype was recorded a few times. The V call is TRBV7-3, the J call TRBJ2-5; D remains unclear. This CDR3 contains 15 residues. Germline CDR1 SGHTA, CDR2 FQGTGA. Trimming removed 7 bases at V and 3 bases at J, with 18 bases between. In DNA form, the CDR3 reads TGTGCCAGCACCCTGGGTCATTCAGGAAAAGAGACCCAGTACTTC. Encoded protein: CASTLGHSGKETQYF. The entire variable domain, with the rest obtained from reference TRBV7-3 and TRBJ2-5, is as follows: GAGVSQTPSNKVTEKGKYVELRCDPISGHTALYWYRQSLGQGPEFLIYFQGTGAADDSGLPNDRFFAVRPEGSVSTLKIQRTERGDSAVYLCASTLGHSGKETQYFGPGTRLLVL.